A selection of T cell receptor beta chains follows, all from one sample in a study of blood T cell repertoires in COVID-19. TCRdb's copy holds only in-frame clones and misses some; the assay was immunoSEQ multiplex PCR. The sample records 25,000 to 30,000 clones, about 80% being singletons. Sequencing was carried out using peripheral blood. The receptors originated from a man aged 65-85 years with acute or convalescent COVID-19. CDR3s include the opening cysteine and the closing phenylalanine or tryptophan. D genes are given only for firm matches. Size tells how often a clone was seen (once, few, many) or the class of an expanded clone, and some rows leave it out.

TGTGCCAGCAGCCAACCGGGGACAGGATATGGCTACACCTTC CASSQPGTGYGYTF TRBJ1-2 . TRBD1 TRBV3-1/TRBV3-2
TGTGCCAGCAGCGCTCTATACGGCACTGAAGCTTTCTTT CASSALYGTEAFF TRBJ1-1 . . TRBV11-1
TGCGCCAGCAGCTTACAGGGAACAGGGGAGGAGACCCAGTACTTC CASSLQGTGEETQYF TRBJ2-5 few TRBD1 TRBV5-1
TGTGCCAGCAGTGAAGTCGGGACAGCGGCTGAGCAGTTCTTC CASSEVGTAAEQFF TRBJ2-1 few TRBD1 TRBV6-1
TGTGCCAGCTCACAGTTAGCGGGAGTCGACGAGCAGTACTTC CASSQLAGVDEQYF TRBJ2-7 few TRBD2 TRBV18
TGTGCCAGCAGCAGGGGAGTGGGTTTCGGCTACACCTTC CASSRGVGFGYTF TRBJ1-2 . . TRBV2
TGTGCCAGCTCACCCCGGGGTAGAGGGAACAATCAGCCCCAGCATTTT CASSPRGRGNNQPQHF TRBJ1-5 . . TRBV18
TGTGCCAGCTCGACGACAGATCGGGAAAAACTGTTTTTT CASSTTDREKLFF TRBJ1-4 . . TRBV12-3/TRBV12-4
TGTGCCAGCAGTTTTCACAGTAAGTTCTCCTACAATGAGCAGTTCTTC CASSFHSKFSYNEQFF TRBJ2-1 . . TRBV28
TGTGCCAGCAGTTTTAGGGGCCAAGAGACCCAGTACTTC CASSFRGQETQYF TRBJ2-5 . . TRBV12-3/TRBV12-4
TGTGCCAGTAGTATGAGTCGGGGGTTCTATGGCTACACCTTC CASSMSRGFYGYTF TRBJ1-2 . . TRBV19
TGTGCCAGCAGCGTGACAGGGGGCTCTGGGGCCAACGTCCTGACTTTC CASSVTGGSGANVLTF TRBJ2-6 . TRBD1 TRBV5-8
TGTGCCAGCACAGGTCAGGGTACGTGGGAGGCTTACACAGATACGCAGTATTTT CASTGQGTWEAYTDTQYF TRBJ2-3 once . TRBV28
TGCGCCAGCAGCCAAGATGGGGCGGGGGGGGCCGAAGAGACCCAGTACTTC CASSQDGAGGAEETQYF TRBJ2-5 . TRBD2 TRBV4-1
TGTGCCAGCAGTTATTCGAAGACAGGCCTCGGGGGCTACACCTTC CASSYSKTGLGGYTF TRBJ1-2 . . TRBV6-5
TGTGCCAGCAGCAACCGGGACAGAGCGATCGGCCAGTACTTC CASSNRDRAIGQYF TRBJ2-5 . TRBD1 TRBV28
TGTGCCAGTAGTATGCAGGGTTGGGATCAGCCCCAGCATTTT CASSMQGWDQPQHF TRBJ1-5 . . TRBV19
TGCGCCAGCAGCTTGGAAGGGGGCACTGAAGCTTTCTTT CASSLEGGTEAFF TRBJ1-1 . . TRBV5-1
TGTGCCAGCAGCCATTCGGCTAGCTCAGGGAGGAACATTCAGTACTTC CASSHSASSGRNIQYF TRBJ2-4 . . TRBV4-2
TGTGCCAGCAGTGAATATTACGGGGGAACTAACTATGGCTACACCTTC CASSEYYGGTNYGYTF TRBJ1-2 . . TRBV25-1
TGTGCCAGCACCTACGACAGGGGCAGAAACATTCAGTACTTC CASTYDRGRNIQYF TRBJ2-4 once TRBD1 TRBV5-6
TGTGCCAGCAGCCCCGGGACGACAGGAGTGAACACTGAAGCTTTCTTT CASSPGTTGVNTEAFF TRBJ1-1 . . TRBV28
TGTGCCAGCAGTTGGTTTAGGACAGGAGATCAGCCCCAGCATTTT CASSWFRTGDQPQHF TRBJ1-5 few TRBD1 TRBV6-5
TGTGCCAGTAGTGGGGAGATCACAGATACGCAGTATTTT CASSGEITDTQYF TRBJ2-3 . . TRBV19
TGTGCCAGCAGCTTGGTCTTTATAGCGGCCCAGTACTTC CASSLVFIAAQYF TRBJ2-5 once . TRBV5-6
TGTGCCAGCAGTTTAGACAAGATCCCTGGTAATGAGCAGTTCTTC CASSLDKIPGNEQFF TRBJ2-1 . . TRBV28